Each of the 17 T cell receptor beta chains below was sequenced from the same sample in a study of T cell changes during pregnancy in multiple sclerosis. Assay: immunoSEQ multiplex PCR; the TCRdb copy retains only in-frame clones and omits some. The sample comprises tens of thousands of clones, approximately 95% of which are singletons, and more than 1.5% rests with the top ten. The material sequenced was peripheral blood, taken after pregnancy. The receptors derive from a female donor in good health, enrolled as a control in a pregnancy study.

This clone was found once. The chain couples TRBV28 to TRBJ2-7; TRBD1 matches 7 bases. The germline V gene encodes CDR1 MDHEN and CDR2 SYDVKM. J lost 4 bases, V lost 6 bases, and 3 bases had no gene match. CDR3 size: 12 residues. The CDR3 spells CASREQGYEQYF. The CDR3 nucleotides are TGTGCCAGCAGGGAACAGGGGTACGAGCAGTACTTC.

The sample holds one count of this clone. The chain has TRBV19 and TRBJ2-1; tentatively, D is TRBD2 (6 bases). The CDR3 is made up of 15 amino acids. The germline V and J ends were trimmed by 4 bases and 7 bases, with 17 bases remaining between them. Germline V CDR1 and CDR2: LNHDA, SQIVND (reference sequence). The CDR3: CASSRGGTRSNEQFF. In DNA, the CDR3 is TGTGCCAGTAGTAGGGGCGGGACTCGCTCTAATGAGCAGTTCTTC. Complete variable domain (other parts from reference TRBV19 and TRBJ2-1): DGGITQSPKYLFRKEGQNVTLSCEQNLNHDAMYWYRQDPGQGLRLIYYSQIVNDFQKGDIAEGYSVSREKKESFPLTVTSAQKNPTAFYLCASSRGGTRSNEQFFGPGTRLTVL.

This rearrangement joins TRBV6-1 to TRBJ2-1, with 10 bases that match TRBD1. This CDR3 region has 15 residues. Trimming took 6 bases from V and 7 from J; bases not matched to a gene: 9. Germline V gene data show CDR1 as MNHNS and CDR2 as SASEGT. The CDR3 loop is CASSTGQGGLNEQFF. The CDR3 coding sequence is TGTGCCAGCAGCACAGGACAGGGGGGTCTGAATGAGCAGTTCTTC.

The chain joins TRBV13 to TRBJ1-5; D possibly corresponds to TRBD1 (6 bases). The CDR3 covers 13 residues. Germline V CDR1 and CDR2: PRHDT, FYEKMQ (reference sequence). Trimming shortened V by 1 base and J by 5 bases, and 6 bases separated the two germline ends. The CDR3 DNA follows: TGTGCCAGCAGCTTAGACAGGGATCAGCCCCAGCATTTT. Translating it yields CASSLDRDQPQHF.

CDR3 sequence reads: CASSSNLGQGPYEQYF. The CDR3 coding sequence is TGTGCCAGCAGTTCTAACCTAGGACAGGGACCCTACGAGCAGTACTTC. The chain employs TRBV27 and TRBJ2-7; TRBD1 matches 8 bases. The CDR3 spans 16 residues. J gave up 2 bases and V 4 bases, and 10 bases lay outside the gene matches. Germline loops: CDR1 MNHEY, CDR2 SMNVEV (reference sequence).

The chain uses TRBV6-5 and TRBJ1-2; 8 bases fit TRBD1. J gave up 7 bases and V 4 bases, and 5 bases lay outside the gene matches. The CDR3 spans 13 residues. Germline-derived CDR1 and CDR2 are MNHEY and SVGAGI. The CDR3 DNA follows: TGTGCCAGCAGTTTGGACAGGGTCTTTGGCTACACCTTC. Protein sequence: CASSLDRVFGYTF.

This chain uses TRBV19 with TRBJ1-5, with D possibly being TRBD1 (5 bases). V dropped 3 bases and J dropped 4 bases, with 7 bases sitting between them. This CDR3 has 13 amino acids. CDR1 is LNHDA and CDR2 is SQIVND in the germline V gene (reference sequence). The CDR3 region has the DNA TGTGCCAGTAGTATCGGGGGGAATCAGCCCCAGCATTTT. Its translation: CASSIGGNQPQHF.

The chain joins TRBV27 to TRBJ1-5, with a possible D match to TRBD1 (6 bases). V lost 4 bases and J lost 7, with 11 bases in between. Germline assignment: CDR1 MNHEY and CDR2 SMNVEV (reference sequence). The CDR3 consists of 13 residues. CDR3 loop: CASSSQGRQPQHF. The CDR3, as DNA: TGTGCCAGCAGTTCCCAGGGGAGACAGCCCCAGCATTTT.

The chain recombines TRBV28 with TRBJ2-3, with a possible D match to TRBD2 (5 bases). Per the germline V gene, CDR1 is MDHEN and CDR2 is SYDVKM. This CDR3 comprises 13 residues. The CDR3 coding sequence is TGTGGGTCCCGGGAATCGACCCCAGATACGCAGTATTTT. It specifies CGSRESTPDTQYF.

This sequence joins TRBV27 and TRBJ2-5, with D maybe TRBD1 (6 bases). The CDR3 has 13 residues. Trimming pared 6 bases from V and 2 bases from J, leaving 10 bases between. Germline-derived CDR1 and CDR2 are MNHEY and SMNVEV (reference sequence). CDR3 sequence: CASRLQGQETQYF. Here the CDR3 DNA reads TGTGCCAGCAGACTACAGGGACAAGAGACCCAGTACTTC.

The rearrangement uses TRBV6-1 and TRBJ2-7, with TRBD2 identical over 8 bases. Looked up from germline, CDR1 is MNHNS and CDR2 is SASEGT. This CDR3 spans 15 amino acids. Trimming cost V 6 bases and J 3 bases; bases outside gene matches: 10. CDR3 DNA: TGTGCCAGCAGCAAGATATCCGGGACTAGCTACGAGCAGTACTTC. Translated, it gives CASSKISGTSYEQYF.

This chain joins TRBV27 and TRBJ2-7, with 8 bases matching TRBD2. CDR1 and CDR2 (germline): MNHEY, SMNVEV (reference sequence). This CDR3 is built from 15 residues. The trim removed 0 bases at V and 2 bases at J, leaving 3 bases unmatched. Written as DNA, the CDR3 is TGTGCCAGCAGTTTATCAAGCGGGAGCCCCTACGAGCAGTACTTC. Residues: CASSLSSGSPYEQYF.

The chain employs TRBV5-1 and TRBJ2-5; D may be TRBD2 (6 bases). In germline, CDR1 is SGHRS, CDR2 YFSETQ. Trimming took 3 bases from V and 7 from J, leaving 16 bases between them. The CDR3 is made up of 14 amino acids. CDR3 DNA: TGCGCCAGCAGCTGGGACTCCGTTAGAGGGACCCAGTACTTC. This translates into CASSWDSVRGTQYF.

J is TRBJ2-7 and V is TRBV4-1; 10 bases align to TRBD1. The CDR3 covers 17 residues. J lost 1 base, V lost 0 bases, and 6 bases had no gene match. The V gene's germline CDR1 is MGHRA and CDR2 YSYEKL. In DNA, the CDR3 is TGCGCCAGCAGCCAAGACGGGCTGGGACAGGGGTCCTACGAGCAGTACTTC. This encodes CASSQDGLGQGSYEQYF.

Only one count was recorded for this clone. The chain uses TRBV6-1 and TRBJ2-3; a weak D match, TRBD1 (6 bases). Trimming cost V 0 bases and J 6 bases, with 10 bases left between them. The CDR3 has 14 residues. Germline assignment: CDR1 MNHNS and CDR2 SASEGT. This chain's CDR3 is CASSEANDRDTQYF. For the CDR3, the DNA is TGTGCCAGCAGTGAAGCCAACGACAGGGATACGCAGTATTTT.

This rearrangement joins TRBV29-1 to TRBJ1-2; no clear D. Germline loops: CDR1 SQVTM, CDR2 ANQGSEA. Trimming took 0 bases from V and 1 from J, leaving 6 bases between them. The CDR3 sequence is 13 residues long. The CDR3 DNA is TGCAGCGTTGAAGATCAGAATAACTATGGCTACACCTTC. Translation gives CSVEDQNNYGYTF.

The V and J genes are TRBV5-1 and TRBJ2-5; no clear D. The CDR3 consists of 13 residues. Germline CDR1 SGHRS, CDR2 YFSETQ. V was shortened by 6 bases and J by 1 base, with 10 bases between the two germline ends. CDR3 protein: CASTQAAQETQYF. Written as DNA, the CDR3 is TGCGCCAGCACGCAGGCCGCCCAAGAGACCCAGTACTTC.